This passage covers 30 T cell receptor beta chains from one sample sequenced in a study of blood T cell repertoires in COVID-19. Sequencing used immunoSEQ multiplex PCR; TCRdb keeps in-frame clones, though not all of them. The sample includes roughly 150,000 clones, around 88% of them seen just once. The sequencing input was peripheral blood. All receptors derive from a human donor in a cohort sampled during active COVID-19.

The chain is built from TRBV6-1 and TRBJ2-3; tentative D call: TRBD2 (8 bases). V was cut by 2 bases and J by 1 base, with 22 bases left in between. The germline CDR1 and CDR2 sequences are MNHNS and SASEGT. The CDR3 has 19 residues. DNA of the CDR3: TGTGCCAGCAGTGAACCGAGCGGGAGAGGGGGCCGGGGCACAGATACGCAGTATTTT. Translated, it gives CASSEPSGRGGRGTDTQYF.

The chain joins TRBV5-4 to TRBJ2-2; D possibly corresponds to TRBD1 (6 bases). CDR1 is SGHNT, CDR2 YYREEE, per germline (reference sequence). Trimming left V 0 bases short and J 5 bases short, with 11 bases between. The CDR3 totals 15 residues. CDR3 nucleotide sequence: TGTGCCAGCAGCTTGGCCAGGGGTGGTACCGGGGAGCTGTTTTTT. Residues: CASSLARGGTGELFF.

J is TRBJ1-5 and V is TRBV2; 9 bases fit TRBD1. CDR1 SNHLY and CDR2 FYNNEI come from the germline V gene. Trimming at V came to 7 bases and at J to 9 bases, leaving 13 bases not matched to a gene. The CDR3 contains 15 residues. The CDR3: CASTQEQGASVPQHF. In DNA, the CDR3 is TGTGCCAGCACCCAAGAACAGGGGGCGAGTGTGCCCCAGCATTTT.

This clone was observed a few times. This sequence joins TRBV5-1 and TRBJ2-1, with 7 bases identical to TRBD2. The germline V gene encodes CDR1 SGHRS and CDR2 YFSETQ. The CDR3 has 13 residues. V shed 4 bases, J shed 9 bases, and the junction held 7 bases outside the gene matches. The CDR3 DNA reads TGCGCCAGCAGCCAAGAGTGGGGGGGTGAGCAGTTCTTC. Its translation is CASSQEWGGEQFF.

CDR3 DNA: TGCAGCGTTGAGAGCCAGAACACTGAAGCTTTCTTT. As protein: CSVESQNTEAFF. The rearrangement uses TRBV29-1 and TRBJ1-1; D call uncertain. Trimming stripped 3 bases from V and 1 base from J, with 6 bases between. CDR1 and CDR2 from the germline V gene are SQVTM and ANQGSEA. CDR3 length: 12 amino acids.

J is TRBJ1-5 and V is TRBV28, with D perhaps TRBD1 (5 bases). Germline V CDR1 and CDR2: MDHEN, SYDVKM. The CDR3 totals 13 residues. Trimming pared 2 bases from V and 5 bases from J, leaving 7 bases between. CDR3: CASSLGGDQPQHF. CDR3 sequence (DNA): TGTGCCAGCAGTTTAGGAGGGGATCAGCCCCAGCATTTT.

This sequence joins TRBV3-1 (or the pseudogene TRBV3-2) and TRBJ2-7; the D is unclear. The CDR3 spans 13 residues. The germline V gene has CDR1 LGHDT and CDR2 YNNKEL (reference sequence). Trimming took 2 bases from V and 1 from J, leaving 6 bases between them. The CDR3 DNA is TGTGCCAGCAGCCAAATTCCTTCCTACGAGCAGTACTTC. Protein: CASSQIPSYEQYF.

The chain links TRBV5-1 to TRBJ2-1, with a weak D call TRBD2 (7 bases). Germline-derived CDR1 and CDR2 are SGHRS and YFSETQ. Trimming shortened V by 7 bases and J by 2 bases, and 13 bases separated the two germline ends. This CDR3 spans 14 amino acids. CDR3 DNA: TGCGCCAGCGGGGACGGGGGGCCCTACAATGAGCAGTTCTTC. It yields the protein CASGDGGPYNEQFF.

The chain employs TRBV29-1 and TRBJ2-5; D gene unclear. Trimming removed 6 bases at V and 2 bases at J, with 7 bases between. The CDR3 contains 11 residues. CDR1 is SQVTM, CDR2 ANQGSEA, per germline. The DNA of the CDR3 is TGCAGCGTCGGGTCGCAAGAGACCCAGTACTTC. It yields the protein CSVGSQETQYF. The full variable domain, in which reference TRBV29-1 and TRBJ2-5 provide the parts outside the CDR3, is SAVISQKPSRDICQRGTSLTIQCQVDSQVTMMFWYRQQPGQSLTLIATANQGSEATYESGFVIDKFPISRPNLTFSTLTVSNMSPEDSSIYLCSVGSQETQYFGPGTRLLVL.

This chain joins TRBV5-1 and TRBJ2-1, with 7 bases fitting TRBD2. CDR3 size: 16 residues. Germline assignment: CDR1 SGHRS and CDR2 YFSETQ. V lost 4 bases to trimming and J lost 10 bases; unmatched junction nucleotides: 17. Here the CDR3 reads CASSPGGSLLPREQFF. In nucleotides, the CDR3 is TGCGCCAGCAGCCCCGGGGGGTCCTTGCTCCCTAGGGAGCAGTTCTTC.

This chain uses TRBV19 with TRBJ2-1; TRBD2 matches at 12 bases. The germline V gene has CDR1 LNHDA and CDR2 SQIVND (reference sequence). The CDR3 totals 15 residues. The junction had 8 bases not matched to a gene; V was cut back by 6 bases and J by 8 bases. The CDR3 nucleotides read TGTGCCAGTAGACTAGCGGGGGGCCCCTTGGATGAGCAGTTCTTC. The encoded protein is CASRLAGGPLDEQFF.

The gene calls are TRBV6-1 and TRBJ1-6; perhaps TRBD1 as D (5 bases). This CDR3 has 16 amino acids. V gave up 4 bases and J gave up 6 bases, with 16 bases separating them. Per the germline V gene, CDR1 is MNHNS and CDR2 is SASEGT. DNA for the CDR3: TGTGCCAGCAGTGTCGAGAAAGGGGTTCCTAATTCACCCCTCCACTTT. Translated, it gives CASSVEKGVPNSPLHF.

The chain is built from TRBV28 and TRBJ2-7, with 8 nucleotides matching TRBD1. The J segment lost 4 bases and the V segment lost 8 bases, leaving 13 bases of the junction unmatched. This CDR3 has 15 amino acids. Germline V gene lookup returns CDR1 MDHEN and CDR2 SYDVKM. The CDR3 loop reads CASLPGQDIRYEQYF. The CDR3 region has the DNA TGTGCCAGCTTACCGGGACAGGATATTCGATACGAGCAGTACTTC.

This sequence joins TRBV10-2 and TRBJ2-5; 8 bases agree with TRBD2. Germline V gene data show CDR1 as WSHSY and CDR2 as SAAADI. Losses at the gene ends were 5 bases for V and 5 bases for J; bases not matched to a gene: 13. The CDR3 consists of 16 residues. The CDR3 DNA is TGCGCCAGCAGTACCTCCCGGGGGGGCCGGGACGAGACCCAGTACTTC. This encodes CASSTSRGGRDETQYF.

The rearrangement links TRBV5-1 to TRBJ1-6; 7 bases are a match to TRBD1. The length of the CDR3 is 16 residues. The V segment lost 0 bases and the J segment 7 bases; nucleotides outside the gene matches: 7. Germline CDR1 SGHRS, CDR2 YFSETQ. CDR3 in DNA: TGCGCCAGCAGCTTGGCCTTGGCAGGGGGGAATTCACCCCTCCACTTT. Translation: CASSLALAGGNSPLHF.

The chain links TRBV19 to TRBJ1-2; no definite D call. Germline V CDR1 and CDR2: LNHDA, SQIVND (reference sequence). CDR3 length: 15 residues. V shed 7 bases and J shed 4 bases, with 19 bases lying between them. Written as DNA, the CDR3 is TGTGCCAGTAACCTCCGCGGAGATCCACCCTATGGCTACACCTTC. It codes for CASNLRGDPPYGYTF.

This chain uses TRBV28 with TRBJ2-3; 8 bases are a match to TRBD2. V lost 6 bases and J lost 2; bases outside the gene matches: 10. The CDR3 consists of 16 residues. Germline V gene data show CDR1 as MDHEN and CDR2 as SYDVKM. The CDR3 coding sequence is TGTGCCAGCAGCCTCGGGGGGGGGAGTTTCACAGATACGCAGTATTTT. Its translation: CASSLGGGSFTDTQYF.

The chain carries TRBV7-2 and TRBJ2-7; 8 nucleotides line up with TRBD2. This CDR3 region has 15 residues. J was trimmed by 7 bases and V by 2 bases; bases with no gene match: 10. Germline lookup yields CDR1 SGHTA and CDR2 FQGNSA. The DNA of the CDR3 is TGTGCCAGCAGCTTACAAGCGGGAGAGTTTAGGGAGCAGTACTTC. This sequence encodes CASSLQAGEFREQYF.

This chain uses TRBV3-1 (or the pseudogene TRBV3-2) with TRBJ2-5; weak D call: TRBD2 (7 bases). The CDR3 loop spans 15 amino acids. CDR1 and CDR2 (germline): LGHDT, YNNKEL (reference sequence). V was clipped by 4 bases and J by 5 bases, with 17 bases between them. CDR3 nucleotide sequence: TGTGCCAGCAGCCGGGCGGGGGCCTCCAGGGAGACCCAGTACTTC. Residues: CASSRAGASRETQYF.

This clone was recorded a few times. The J gene is TRBJ2-7, the V gene TRBV19, with 8 bases fitting TRBD1. Per the germline V gene, CDR1 is LNHDA and CDR2 is SQIVND (reference sequence). The CDR3 is 13 amino acids. J gave up 2 bases and V 4 bases, and 1 base lay outside the gene matches. The CDR3 region has the DNA TGTGCCAGTAGTACACAGGGGGCCTACGAGCAGTACTTC. Translated, it gives CASSTQGAYEQYF.

This clone was seen a few times. This sequence joins TRBV7-3 and TRBJ2-3; TRBD2 is a possible D gene (5 bases). In germline, CDR1 is SGHTA, CDR2 FQGTGA. V was pared by 1 base and J by 4 bases, with 9 bases between. The CDR3 contains 14 residues. In nucleotides, the CDR3 is TGTGCCAGCAGCTTAAACCTAGCCCCAGATACGCAGTATTTT. It is translated as CASSLNLAPDTQYF.

This rearrangement joins TRBV6-6 to TRBJ2-7; D possibly corresponds to TRBD1 (5 bases). The V and J ends lost 10 bases and 1 base respectively, with 14 bases between them. Germline loops: CDR1 MNHNY, CDR2 SVGAGI (reference sequence). The CDR3 is 13 amino acids. CDR3 bases: TGTGCCACCGGACACGGACCATCCTACGAGCAGTACTTC. Protein product: CATGHGPSYEQYF.

The V gene is TRBV19, the J gene TRBJ1-1; TRBD1 might be the D (6 bases). V was clipped by 1 base and J by 5 bases, with 20 bases between them. This CDR3 has 17 residues. Germline CDR1 and CDR2: LNHDA and SQIVND (reference sequence). The CDR3 sequence is CASSIGVGLGGRTEAFF. CDR3 DNA: TGTGCCAGTAGTATAGGAGTGGGGCTAGGGGGACGGACTGAAGCTTTCTTT.

The rearrangement joins TRBV4-1 to TRBJ2-7; no definite D call. CDR1 MGHRA and CDR2 YSYEKL come from the germline V gene. V was trimmed by 3 bases and J by 5 bases, leaving 5 bases between them. The CDR3 spans 11 residues. CDR3 nucleotide sequence: TGCGCCAGCAGCCAGGCGGACGAGCAGTACTTC. Amino acids: CASSQADEQYF.

The gene calls are TRBV28 and TRBJ2-7, with 8 bases lining up with TRBD2. Germline V CDR1 and CDR2: MDHEN, SYDVKM. J lost 6 bases, V lost 2 bases, and 6 bases had no gene match. This CDR3 contains 14 residues. CDR3 nucleotides: TGTGCCAGCAGTTTACCGGGAGGGTTCCTCGAGCAGTACTTC. Protein sequence: CASSLPGGFLEQYF.

This chain links TRBV2 with TRBJ2-7, with 9 bases aligning to TRBD1. This CDR3 region has 14 residues. V lost 4 bases to trimming and J lost 5 bases; unmatched junction nucleotides: 6. Germline-derived CDR1 and CDR2 are SNHLY and FYNNEI. The CDR3 loop reads CASSGQGGFDEQYF. The DNA for the CDR3 is TGTGCCAGCAGTGGACAGGGGGGATTCGACGAGCAGTACTTC. Using reference TRBV2 and TRBJ2-7 for the parts outside the CDR3, the full variable domain is EPEVTQTPSHQVTQMGQEVILRCVPISNHLYFYWYRQILGQKVEFLVSFYNNEISEKSEIFDDQFSVERPDGSNFTLKIRSTKLEDSAMYFCASSGQGGFDEQYFGPGTRLTVT.

The chain carries TRBV19 and TRBJ1-5; 10 bases are shared with TRBD1. CDR1 is LNHDA and CDR2 is SQIVND in the germline V gene (reference sequence). J lost 7 bases, V lost 5 bases, and 14 bases had no gene match. The CDR3 extends over 17 amino acids. CDR3 DNA sequence: TGTGCCAGTAGTCCAGTCCCCGGGACAGGGGTAAAACAGCCCCAGCATTTT. Amino acid sequence: CASSPVPGTGVKQPQHF.

A word on this clone: The same CDR3 arises from other DNA sequences in this sample as well. CDR3 in amino acids: CASSVSNQPQHF. The DNA for the CDR3 is TGTGCCAGCAGTGTAAGCAATCAGCCCCAGCATTTT. The chain links TRBV2 to TRBJ1-5; no clear D. With 4 bases removed from V and 1 base from J, the gap between germline ends came to 2 bases. The germline CDR1 and CDR2 sequences are SNHLY and FYNNEI. This CDR3 comprises 12 residues.

The chain uses TRBV12-3 or TRBV12-4 and TRBJ2-3, with D unresolved. This CDR3 is 12 amino acids long. The ends were cut back, 6 bases at V and 5 bases at J, with 9 bases in the middle. The CDR3 DNA sequence: TGTGCCAGCAGCCGACGCGGAGATACGCAGTATTTT. This gives the protein CASSRRGDTQYF.

V gene TRBV19 combines with J gene TRBJ1-1; TRBD1 might be the D (6 bases). The CDR3 is made up of 15 amino acids. Germline V gives CDR1 LNHDA, CDR2 SQIVND (reference sequence). Trimming took off 5 bases at V and 8 bases at J, with 21 bases between the two ends. The CDR3 DNA is TGTGCCAGTAGTGCCCAATCTCAGGGGCGCAAGGAAGCTTTCTTT. It translates to CASSAQSQGRKEAFF.